The TCR beta chain described here comes from a study of memory CD4+ T cells and cytomegalovirus serostatus. The sort gate was single viable CD3+CD4+CD8-CD45RO+ cells for memory CD4+ T cells. Study-wide findings and caveats: Each of approximately 61 CMV-associated TCRbeta sequences occurred in one to five individuals.

Note on this clone: What it binds is unknown.

Generated by immunoSEQ multiplex PCR, the TCRdb table keeps only in-frame clones and is missing some. The data contain about 82,000 clones, over 80% of them singletons. This CDR3 region has 13 residues. CDR1 WSHSY and CDR2 SAAADI come from the germline V gene. With 6 bases removed from V and 8 bases from J, the gap between germline ends came to 16 bases. The sequence came from an adult in good health and CMV-seronegative. The specimen was memory CD4+ T cells from blood. The chain uses TRBV10-2 and TRBJ1-2, with D possibly matching TRBD1 (5 bases). The CDR3 DNA reads as TGCGCCAGCAGCCCGGGACCGCCGGGAGGCTACACCTTC. It encodes CASSPGPPGGYTF.